Each of the 12 T cell receptor beta chains below was sequenced from the same sample in a study of blood T cell repertoires in COVID-19. Measured with immunoSEQ multiplex PCR; TCRdb has only the in-frame clones, and not every one. The table includes around 200,000 clones, 80% to 85% detected once. Input material: peripheral blood. Receptors were obtained from a human donor with acute or convalescent COVID-19. The donor label of this sample is uncertain.

This clone was seen a single time. This sequence joins TRBV14 and TRBJ2-7; 13 bases are a match to TRBD2. V gave up 4 bases and J gave up 2 bases; unmatched junction bases: 8. The CDR3 has 17 amino acids. Germline CDR1 is SGHDN and CDR2 is FVKESK. The CDR3 region is CASSRPGTSGNPYEQYF. As DNA, the CDR3 is TGTGCCAGCAGCCGCCCCGGGACTAGCGGGAACCCCTACGAGCAGTACTTC.

This clone was observed once. V gene TRBV7-8 combines with J gene TRBJ1-1; perhaps TRBD1 as D (6 bases). The CDR3 covers 14 residues. Germline CDR1 is SGHVS and CDR2 is FQNEAQ. V lost 5 bases and J 2 bases, leaving 12 bases between the germline ends. The CDR3 nucleotides read TGTGCCAGCAGCCTCCGGACAGAAAACACTGAAGCTTTCTTT. Encoded protein: CASSLRTENTEAFF.

The V call is TRBV2, the J call TRBJ2-3; 7 nucleotides align to TRBD2. CDR3 size: 11 residues. Unmatched junction bases numbered 4, after V lost 6 bases and J lost 10 bases. Germline CDR1 and CDR2: SNHLY and FYNNEI. In nucleotides, the CDR3 is TGTGCCAGCAGCCTACTAGCGTCGCAGTATTTT. This encodes CASSLLASQYF.

The chain recombines TRBV6-4 with TRBJ1-2; TRBD1 aligns across 8 bases. Germline-derived CDR1 and CDR2 are MRHNA and SNTAGT. V gave up 4 bases and J gave up 4 bases; unmatched junction bases: 2. The CDR3 covers 13 residues. The CDR3 DNA sequence: TGTGCCAGCAGTGCGGGGACAGGCTATGGCTACACCTTC. Translating it yields CASSAGTGYGYTF.

The chain carries TRBV18 and TRBJ2-7; 10 positions agree with TRBD2. CDR1 is KGHSH, CDR2 LQKENI, per germline. This CDR3 comprises 17 residues. Trimming removed 2 bases from V and 1 base from J; junction bases left unmatched: 8. CDR3 region: CASSPTLAGDRSYEQYF. In DNA, the CDR3 is TGTGCCAGCTCACCAACCCTAGCGGGAGATAGGTCCTACGAGCAGTACTTC.

The genes are TRBV28 and TRBJ1-5, with TRBD1 matching over 9 bases. CDR3 size: 14 residues. The germline V gene has CDR1 MDHEN and CDR2 SYDVKM. J gave up 10 bases and V 2 bases, and 6 bases lay outside the gene matches. CDR3 DNA: TGTGCCAGCAGTTTAGGGGGACAGGGTAATCCCCAGCATTTT. Protein sequence: CASSLGGQGNPQHF.

Turning to this clone: Other DNA sequences from this sample encode an identical CDR3 as well. The genes are TRBV19 and TRBJ1-2, with 8 bases matching TRBD1. The CDR3 has 13 residues. Unmatched junction bases numbered 1, after V lost 2 bases and J lost 5 bases. Germline V CDR1 and CDR2: LNHDA, SQIVND (reference sequence). The CDR3 nucleotides read TGTGCCAGTAGTATACGACAGGGGTATGGCTACACCTTC. Protein product: CASSIRQGYGYTF.

The chain joins TRBV6-5 to TRBJ2-3; tentative D call: TRBD1 (5 bases). The germline V gene encodes CDR1 MNHEY and CDR2 SVGAGI. V was cut by 4 bases and J by 2 bases, with 13 bases left in between. The CDR3 spans 15 residues. CDR3 loop: CASSWGLDPTDTQYF. The CDR3 DNA follows: TGTGCCAGCAGTTGGGGCCTCGATCCCACAGATACGCAGTATTTT.

The chain has TRBV3-1 (or the pseudogene TRBV3-2) and TRBJ1-1; maybe TRBD1 (6 bases). V dropped 1 base and J dropped 10 bases, with 13 bases sitting between them. Per the germline V gene, CDR1 is LGHDT and CDR2 is YNNKEL (reference sequence). There are 13 residues in the CDR3. The CDR3 DNA reads as TGTGCCAGCAGCCAAGGCGGGGGCACGGGAGCTTTCTTT. Its protein product is CASSQGGGTGAFF.

This chain connects TRBV7-9 to TRBJ1-1; a weak D match, TRBD1 (6 bases). V shed 5 bases and J shed 0 bases, with 19 bases lying between them. Germline lookup yields CDR1 SEHNR and CDR2 FQNEAQ (reference sequence). This CDR3 has 17 amino acids. The CDR3 DNA is TGTGCCAGCAGCAAAACAGGTTGGGGGCCTTTGAACACTGAAGCTTTCTTT. As protein: CASSKTGWGPLNTEAFF.

J is TRBJ2-5 and V is TRBV7-8; maybe TRBD1 (7 bases). This CDR3 has 16 residues. CDR1 and CDR2 from the germline V gene are SGHVS and FQNEAQ. V lost 1 base to trimming and J lost 3 bases, with 15 bases between them. The CDR3 is CASSLEAGQTKETQYF. In nucleotides, the CDR3 is TGTGCCAGCAGCTTAGAGGCGGGACAGACTAAAGAGACCCAGTACTTC. The full variable domain, its missing parts supplied by reference TRBV7-8 and TRBJ2-5, is GAGVSQSPRYKVAKRGQDVALRCDPISGHVSLFWYQQALGQGPEFLTYFQNEAQLDKSGLPSDRFFAERPEGSVSTLKIQRTQQEDSAVYLCASSLEAGQTKETQYFGPGTRLLVL.

The chain recombines TRBV11-2 with TRBJ2-7; 7 bases line up with TRBD2. The germline gives CDR1 SGHAT, CDR2 FQNNGV. CDR3 length: 15 residues. Trimming took 5 bases from V and 9 from J; bases not matched to a gene: 16. DNA of the CDR3: TGTGCCAGCAGCGTCTCTAGCGGATCCCCTTTAGGGCAGTACTTC. It yields the protein CASSVSSGSPLGQYF.